This TCR beta chain derives from a study of neoadjuvant anti-PD-1 for oral cavity cancer. A note on this clone: What it recognizes is unknown.

Study outcomes and limitations: With a few patients per group, TCR findings need larger cohorts. Larger post-treatment preexisting tumor clones tracked with greater tumor shrinkage. Pretreatment Treg/Th17 ratio correlated inversely with post-treatment tumor clonality.

Patients were newly diagnosed with stage II-IVA oral cavity squamous cell carcinoma without prior systemic or radiation treatment. Clones were sequenced by immunoSEQ multiplex PCR, and TCRdb holds only the in-frame ones, with some missing. The table shows around 7,200 clones, with about 48% occurring only once. Germline CDR1 MNHNY, CDR2 SVGAGI (reference sequence). This CDR3 is 16 amino acids long. Germline trimming cut 4 bases from V and 7 bases from J; bases unmatched to any gene: 12. The sample in question was tumor tissue, obtained before nivolumab (anti-PD-1) treatment. The clonotype was recovered from a person between 35 and 79 years old with oral cavity squamous cell carcinoma. The rearrangement joins TRBV6-6 to TRBJ2-5, with 10 bases aligning to TRBD1. The CDR3 DNA reads TGTGCCAGCAGTTCCCTAGGGTCGAGGACAGGGGGGACCCAGTACTTC. Translating gives CASSSLGSRTGGTQYF.